This T cell receptor (beta chain) was recovered during a study of CD8 T cells in Susac syndrome. Study-level points and caveats: As the study acknowledged, the number of individuals who were part of its TCR sequencing and HLA analysis was relatively small.

With regard to this clonotype: Its antigen remains unknown.

Sequencing targeted TCR beta in T cells from blood (CD8+ and CD4+). The control participants were healthy donors, and these controls were matched with respect to both age and sex. Reverse transcription of about 0.45 to 1 ug RNA was carried out with random hexamers. Amplification of TCR beta CDR3 by immunoSEQ multiplex PCR spanned 54 Vbeta and 13 Jbeta. TCRdb reanalysed the immunoSEQ multiplex PCR reads using MiXCR and keeps one entry per CDR3 protein. The table has more than 130,000 distinct CDR3 sequences, over 85% seen once. This CDR3 has 11 residues. Trimming left V 8 bases short and J 9 bases short, with 13 bases between.

This clonotype was obtained from a human donor in good health. What was sequenced was CD8+ T cells from PBMCs. The chain combines TRBV12-3 or TRBV12-4 with TRBJ1-2; maybe TRBD1 (5 bases). This chain's CDR3 is CASASAGRYTF. In DNA, the CDR3 is TGTGCCAGCGCTTCGGCAGGGCGCTACACCTTC.